What follows is one T cell receptor beta chain and its context. This clonotype was observed a handful of times. Its cognate antigen has yet to be identified. Per-base qualities were not stored, and no clone one base away is much larger. Read against the paper, the sample's time point label means: patch test 1, 2 weeks after DPC sensitization. The sample's treatment or condition, from its label and the paper: therapeutic diphenylcyclopropenone sensitization with weekly scalp DPC. Blood at each patch-test visit was drawn before the patch test was applied. Eligible patients were aged 18 to 70, diagnosed with alopecia, deemed suitable for DPC therapy, and excluded if pregnant. Total RNA was extracted from unfractionated whole blood that had been collected in Tempus Blood RNA tubes. These data are taken from a study of human T cells and chemical hapten exposure (dated by TCRdb to the early 2020s). Concerning the study at large: For sensitization, 2% DPC in acetone was applied to a 2 cm by 2 cm area of upper inner arm skin. Patients additionally received weekly therapeutic DPC doses to the scalp throughout the approximately 25-week study period. Patch testing on the upper back used Finn chambers containing 0.01% DPC, with scoring done after 6 days according to International Contact Dermatitis Research Group standards. The patient cohort, mostly female, included alopecia areata with under or over 50% scalp involvement, alopecia totalis and alopecia universalis. Libraries were combined into a pool for sequencing, and differences in TCR yield between samples came mainly from small differences in library volumes within the pool. The study tracked peripheral blood TCR repertoire changes in vivo during primary and secondary sensitization to the hapten diphenylcyclopropenone (DPC) in alopecia patients. Blood was sampled from patients pre-sensitization (week 0) and at 2, 6 and about 24 weeks after DPC sensitization. Twenty-nine alopecia patients gave blood for TCR sequencing at one to four time points (pre-sensitization, 2, 6 and 24 weeks).

The method was RACE. Sequencing was performed on a NextSeq 500. Library preparation attached unique molecular identifiers to individual cDNA molecules for quantitative, reproducible TCR counting. For every blood RNA sample, sequencing covered both the TCR alpha and TCR beta chains. Concerning the study's data processing: Samples had a median of about 96,000 TCRs, with a range from roughly 23,224 to 700,000. V, J and CDR3 annotation of the TCR reads was performed with the Decombinator software suite. To make PS versus PT1 abundance plots, every sample was subsampled to the same number of TCRs (28,000). TCRs were defined as expanded if absent before sensitization and observed at least eight times at the 2-week time point. TCRdb applied fastp at Q25 and MiXCR to the public reads, then kept only in-frame beta chains. Merged by CDR3 protein, the rows form single entries marked with the most common genes and DNA. TCRdb's processing, not the authors' own work, is the source of the V and J calls. This sample holds 84,000 or so distinct CDR3 sequences; over 9.5% were observed only once. In total, the top ten clones hold 2.2% of the sample.

The CDR3 numbers 14 residues from cysteine through phenylalanine. The retained sequence is limited to the CDR3, 42 bases, with the frame set at the first base. Unmatched junction bases come to 9, with V trimmed by 6 bases and J by 6 bases. CDR1 KGHSH and CDR2 LQKENI were looked up in the germline V gene. Study-level results and caveats: DPC sensitization did not change the number of TCRs with a frequency above 1 in 1000, and there was no evidence of changes in global repertoire structure. Expanded TCRs formed significantly more large CDR3 similarity clusters than pre-sensitization or healthy control sets, consistent with antigen-driven responses. Alopecia, a presumed autoimmune disease, was present in all patients, so the immune response of the patients might differ from that of healthy individuals. After repeated subsampling, changes were observed in the strength of the expansion versus patch-test correlation and in the threshold at which the correlation became significant. Patch test score correlated positively with the number of PT1 expanded TCRs, reaching significance at thresholds 8, 16 and 32 but not at 4.

The receptor's source is a man aged 40-49 years with alopecia areata. Some clones in this sample may be carry-over from other donors' samples. The V and J segments used are TRBV18 and TRBJ2-3; TRBD2 fits 7 bases in the junction. The starting material was whole blood, obtained in connection with sensitization to the hapten diphenylcyclopropenone (DPC). Here the CDR3 is given as CASSTGAGVDTQYF. The base sequence is TGTGCCAGCTCTACCGGGGCGGGAGTGGATACGCAGTATTTT.